This TCR beta chain was sequenced in a study of shared clonotypes between healthy human individuals. Recent acute infections and vaccinations were absent in the healthy HIV-negative adult donors. Sequencing used immunoSEQ multiplex PCR; TCRdb keeps in-frame clones, though not all of them. This sample has around 440,000 clones, with 75% to 80% found just once. The length of the CDR3 is 10 residues. The germline V gene encodes CDR1 MDHEN and CDR2 SYDVKM. Trimming took off 10 bases at V and 2 bases at J, with 5 bases between the two ends. This clone was recorded once. Sequencing used PBMCs. This TCR was recovered from a woman aged 40 to 50 in good health. Some clones in this sample may be carry-over from other donors' samples. The chain is built from TRBV28 and TRBJ2-5; D not resolved. The CDR3: CATTQETQYF. The CDR3 bases are TGTGCCACTACACAAGAGACCCAGTACTTC.